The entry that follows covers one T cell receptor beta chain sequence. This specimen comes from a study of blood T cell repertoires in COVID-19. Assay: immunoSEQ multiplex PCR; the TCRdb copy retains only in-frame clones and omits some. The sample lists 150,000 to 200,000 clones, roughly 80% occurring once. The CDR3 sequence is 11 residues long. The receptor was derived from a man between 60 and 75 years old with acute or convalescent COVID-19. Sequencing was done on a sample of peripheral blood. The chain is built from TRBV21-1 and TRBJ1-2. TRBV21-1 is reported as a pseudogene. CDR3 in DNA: TGTGCCAGCACAACACGGGAGGGCTACACCTTC. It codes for CASTTREGYTF.